This T cell receptor (beta chain) was recorded in a study of CD8 T cells in Susac syndrome. Study results and caveats: The study's TCR sequencing and HLA analysis covered a relatively small number of individuals, and the study acknowledged this.

This clonotype was counted a few times. Its cognate antigen is unknown. Random hexamers served to reverse transcribe about 0.45 to 1 ug RNA. Coverage of TCR beta CDR3 amplification by immunoSEQ multiplex PCR extended to 54 Vbeta and 13 Jbeta. From the immunoSEQ multiplex PCR reads, TCRdb called clonotypes with MiXCR, one entry per CDR3 protein. The sample has 330,000 or so distinct CDR3 sequences, approximately 85% seen once; the top ten hold around 0.2%. Trimming left V 5 bases short and J 5 bases short, with 10 bases between. The germline V gene has CDR1 SGHTA and CDR2 FQGTGA. This CDR3 comprises 12 residues. From blood CD8+ and CD4+ T cells, the TCR beta chain was sequenced. Included as multiple sclerosis controls were treatment-naive patients who had stable or active relapsing-remitting disease.

The V gene is TRBV7-3, the J gene TRBJ2-7; D perhaps matches TRBD2 (5 bases). This receptor was identified in a human donor with multiple sclerosis. Material for sequencing was CD8+ T cells from PBMCs. The CDR3 region has the DNA TGTGCCAGCAGCCGCCGAGGGAACGAGCAGTACTTC. As protein: CASSRRGNEQYF.